These 31 T cell receptor beta chains share one sample of origin, sequenced in a study of T cell responses to AZD1222 COVID-19 vaccine. The data were produced by immunoSEQ multiplex PCR, yet TCRdb's version contains in-frame clones alone and is incomplete. Among 95,000 to 150,000 clones listed, 87% were seen once. Sequencing was performed on peripheral blood, taken on day 0 of AZD1222 vaccination. Source of these receptors: an adult in good health.

The chain is built from TRBV6-4 and TRBJ2-2; D gene ambiguous. V lost 7 bases and J 6 bases, leaving 12 bases between the germline ends. The CDR3 is made up of 13 amino acids. Germline lookup yields CDR1 MRHNA and CDR2 SNTAGT. The CDR3 DNA reads TGTGCCAGCATCGAAATGTTCGCCGGGGAGCTGTTTTTT. Translation: CASIEMFAGELFF.

The table lists this clone with a few counts. This chain uses TRBV20-1 with TRBJ2-7; 11 bases map to TRBD2. The CDR3 totals 17 residues. The V gene's germline CDR1 is DFQATT and CDR2 SNEGSKA (reference sequence). V lost 3 bases to trimming and J lost 1 base; unmatched junction nucleotides: 11. CDR3: CSASGLAGGPRSYEQYF. CDR3 coding DNA: TGCAGTGCTAGTGGGCTAGCGGGAGGCCCCAGGTCCTACGAGCAGTACTTC.

The chain links TRBV28 to TRBJ2-7; D assignment may be TRBD1 or TRBD2 (5 bases each). The CDR3 length is 13 residues. Germline V lookup: CDR1 MDHEN, CDR2 SYDVKM. Trimming took off 7 bases at V and 4 bases at J, with 14 bases between the two ends. CDR3 sequence (DNA): TGTGCCAGCAAAAGGGGAGAGTTATACGAGCAGTACTTC. As protein: CASKRGELYEQYF.

This chain uses TRBV7-3 with TRBJ2-1; 10 positions match TRBD1. Germline CDR1 reads SGHTA; CDR2 reads FQGTGA. This CDR3 is built from 16 residues. Trimming took 3 bases from V and 4 from J; bases not matched to a gene: 6. This chain's CDR3 is CASSFGDRGPYNEQFF. The CDR3 DNA reads TGTGCCAGCAGCTTTGGGGACAGGGGCCCTTACAATGAGCAGTTCTTC. Complete variable domain (other parts from reference TRBV7-3 and TRBJ2-1): GAGVSQTPSNKVTEKGKYVELRCDPISGHTALYWYRQSLGQGPEFLIYFQGTGAADDSGLPNDRFFAVRPEGSVSTLKIQRTERGDSAVYLCASSFGDRGPYNEQFFGPGTRLTVL.

The chain joins TRBV19 to TRBJ2-1; 7 bases align to TRBD1. CDR1 is LNHDA, CDR2 SQIVND, per germline (reference sequence). The CDR3 has 14 residues. V lost 2 bases to trimming and J lost 6 bases; unmatched junction nucleotides: 4. For the CDR3, the DNA is TGTGCCAGTAGTATAATGACAGGGAGCAATGAGCAGTTCTTC. This codes for CASSIMTGSNEQFF. Full variable domain (missing parts from reference TRBV19 and TRBJ2-1): DGGITQSPKYLFRKEGQNVTLSCEQNLNHDAMYWYRQDPGQGLRLIYYSQIVNDFQKGDIAEGYSVSREKKESFPLTVTSAQKNPTAFYLCASSIMTGSNEQFFGPGTRLTVL.

CDR3 residues: CASSPVELAGVEQFF. The DNA for the CDR3 is TGTGCCAGCAGTCCGGTCGAGCTAGCGGGAGTTGAGCAGTTCTTC. V usage is TRBV4-2 and J usage is TRBJ2-1; 10 bases are a match to TRBD2. The CDR3 consists of 15 residues. Germline CDR1 is LGHNA and CDR2 is YNFKEQ. Trimming cost V 6 bases and J 9 bases; bases outside gene matches: 11.

The chain couples TRBV6-5 to TRBJ1-4; no definite D call. The CDR3 consists of 13 residues. V dropped 6 bases and J dropped 4 bases, with 9 bases sitting between them. Germline assignment: CDR1 MNHEY and CDR2 SVGAGI. CDR3 sequence: CASRREINEKLFF. Written as DNA, the CDR3 is TGTGCCAGCAGAAGGGAGATTAATGAAAAACTGTTTTTT.

Judged by abundance, this clone is medium-sized. The chain links TRBV19 to TRBJ2-7; possible D gene TRBD1, 6 bases. With 8 bases removed from V and 3 bases from J, the gap between germline ends came to 17 bases. Germline V gives CDR1 LNHDA, CDR2 SQIVND (reference sequence). CDR3 length: 14 amino acids. The CDR3, as DNA: TGTGCCAGTCGGGCTTCGAGCAGGGGCTACGAGCAGTACTTC. This gives the protein CASRASSRGYEQYF.

The gene calls are TRBV4-3 and TRBJ2-3, with TRBD2 identical over 7 bases. After removal of 11 bases from V and 5 bases from J, the junction contained 10 bases not matched to a gene. This CDR3 contains 13 residues. Germline CDR1 LGHNA, CDR2 YSLEER. The CDR3 DNA follows: TGCGCCCCAACGGGGGGAGGCAGAGATACGCAGTATTTT. Encoded protein: CAPTGGGRDTQYF.

The V and J genes are TRBV25-1 and TRBJ2-2; D unclear. V was clipped by 3 bases and J by 3 bases, with 8 bases between them. CDR1 is MGHDK and CDR2 is SYGVNS in the germline V gene. This CDR3 region has 14 residues. CDR3 sequence (DNA): TGTGCCAGCAGTGATTGGCCTCACACCGGGGAGCTGTTTTTT. Protein product: CASSDWPHTGELFF.

This clone appeared once. The chain couples TRBV29-1 to TRBJ1-1; TRBD1 is a possible D gene (5 bases). V gave up 7 bases and J gave up 0 bases, with 15 bases separating them. Germline V lookup: CDR1 SQVTM, CDR2 ANQGSEA. The CDR3 has 14 amino acids. CDR3 protein: CSGGEVQVNTEAFF. Here the CDR3 DNA reads TGCAGCGGCGGCGAGGTACAGGTGAACACTGAAGCTTTCTTT. Looking up the rest from reference TRBV29-1 and TRBJ1-1 gives the full variable domain: SAVISQKPSRDICQRGTSLTIQCQVDSQVTMMFWYRQQPGQSLTLIATANQGSEATYESGFVIDKFPISRPNLTFSTLTVSNMSPEDSSIYLCSGGEVQVNTEAFFGQGTRLTVV.

This chain uses TRBV3-1 (or the pseudogene TRBV3-2) with TRBJ2-5, with D unclear. The germline gives CDR1 LGHDT, CDR2 YNNKEL (reference sequence). V was cut by 4 bases and J by 3 bases, with 15 bases left in between. CDR3 size: 15 residues. The chain's CDR3 is CASSPSPGLEETQYF. The CDR3 bases are TGTGCCAGCAGCCCCTCCCCGGGCCTAGAAGAGACCCAGTACTTC.

A note on this clone: Relative to the germline gene, one junction end is altered; a read error may explain this. The chain couples TRBV12-3 or TRBV12-4 to TRBJ2-5; 13 bases align to TRBD2. This CDR3 spans 11 amino acids. Written as DNA, the CDR3 is TGTGCCAGCAGCAACGGACTAGCGGGAGACTTC. Protein sequence: CASSNGLAGDF.

This clone appeared a single time. The chain carries TRBV19 and TRBJ2-1; 14 positions match TRBD2. The CDR3 sequence is 19 residues long. Germline values: CDR1 LNHDA, CDR2 SQIVND (reference sequence). V lost 4 bases and J lost 0; bases outside the gene matches: 8. The CDR3 DNA follows: TGTGCCAGTAGTACCACCGGGACTAGCGGGGGTGGCTCCTACAATGAGCAGTTCTTC. Protein product: CASSTTGTSGGGSYNEQFF. Supplemented by reference TRBV19 and TRBJ2-1, the full variable domain reads DGGITQSPKYLFRKEGQNVTLSCEQNLNHDAMYWYRQDPGQGLRLIYYSQIVNDFQKGDIAEGYSVSREKKESFPLTVTSAQKNPTAFYLCASSTTGTSGGGSYNEQFFGPGTRLTVL.

The chain is built from TRBV18 and TRBJ1-5; a weak D match, TRBD1 (5 bases). The germline V gene has CDR1 KGHSH and CDR2 LQKENI. V gave up 2 bases and J gave up 5 bases, with 10 bases separating them. This CDR3 spans 14 amino acids. Written as DNA, the CDR3 is TGTGCCAGCTCACCAGACTCGGGGGATCAGCCCCAGCATTTT. Protein sequence: CASSPDSGDQPQHF.

The CDR3 sequence: CASSEYPNEQFF. The CDR3 DNA reads TGTGCCAGCAGTGAATATCCAAATGAGCAGTTCTTC. This sequence joins TRBV25-1 and TRBJ2-1, with D uncertain. CDR1 MGHDK and CDR2 SYGVNS come from the germline V gene. The CDR3 contains 12 residues. The V end lost 0 bases, the J end lost 7 bases, and 4 bases lay between the germline ends. The full variable domain, its missing parts supplied by reference TRBV25-1 and TRBJ2-1, is EADIYQTPRYLVIGTGKKITLECSQTMGHDKMYWYQQDPGMELHLIHYSYGVNSTEKGDLSSESTVSRIRTEHFPLTLESARPSHTSQYLCASSEYPNEQFFGPGTRLTVL.

The rearrangement uses TRBV5-8 and TRBJ2-7; the D is unclear. Trimming left V 1 base short and J 3 bases short, with 8 bases between. The CDR3 contains 13 residues. CDR1 SGHTS and CDR2 YDEGEE come from the germline V gene. For the CDR3, the DNA is TGTGCCAGCAGCTTGCTCAGTTTCTACGAGCAGTACTTC. Translating gives CASSLLSFYEQYF.

This clone has a single count. The chain recombines TRBV18 with TRBJ1-1; no clear D gene. V lost 1 base to trimming and J lost 6 bases, with 12 bases between them. The germline gives CDR1 KGHSH, CDR2 LQKENI. The CDR3 has 14 amino acids. The DNA of the CDR3 is TGTGCCAGCTCACCACGATCAGACCGTTCTGAAGCTTTCTTT. Translation gives CASSPRSDRSEAFF.

This chain uses TRBV18 with TRBJ1-1; tentatively, D is TRBD1 (5 bases). CDR1 is KGHSH, CDR2 LQKENI, per germline. V was shortened by 3 bases and J by 4 bases, with 12 bases between the two germline ends. The CDR3 spans 14 residues. The CDR3 nucleotides are TGTGCCAGCTCACCTACAGCAGGGCCCACTGAAGCTTTCTTT. It specifies CASSPTAGPTEAFF.

The table lists this clone with a count of one. The chain recombines TRBV7-9 with TRBJ1-5, with TRBD1 matching over 8 bases. V shed 5 bases and J 7 bases; nucleotides not matched to a gene: 7. The CDR3 is made up of 14 amino acids. The V gene's germline CDR1 is SEHNR and CDR2 FQNEAQ (reference sequence). CDR3 in amino acids: CASSKTGAGQPQHF. CDR3 coding DNA: TGTGCCAGCAGCAAGACAGGGGCCGGACAGCCCCAGCATTTT.

A single count supports this clone. The chain recombines TRBV28 with TRBJ2-1, with D hard to call. Germline CDR1 is MDHEN and CDR2 is SYDVKM. There are 14 residues in the CDR3. Trimming removed 2 bases from V and 1 base from J, with 6 bases in between. CDR3 amino acids: CASSLRASYNEQFF. CDR3 DNA sequence: TGTGCCAGCAGTTTACGGGCATCCTACAATGAGCAGTTCTTC.

The chain carries TRBV15 and TRBJ2-7; D possibly corresponds to TRBD1 (5 bases). The CDR3 spans 17 residues. Germline values: CDR1 LNHNV, CDR2 YYDKDF (reference sequence). The V end lost 4 bases, the J end lost 4 bases, and 23 bases lay between the germline ends. The CDR3 nucleotides read TGTGCCACCAGCACTTTGGCAGGGTTTCATCTCCCATACGAGCAGTACTTC. Amino acids: CATSTLAGFHLPYEQYF.

The chain uses TRBV24-1 and TRBJ2-3; 8 bases line up with TRBD1. The CDR3 sequence is 16 residues long. V shed 4 bases, J shed 4 bases, and the junction held 9 bases outside the gene matches. Germline V gives CDR1 KGHDR, CDR2 SFDVKD. CDR3 nucleotides: TGTGCCACCAGTGACAAAAAACCACAGGGGGCAGATACGCAGTATTTT. Translating gives CATSDKKPQGADTQYF.

The CDR3 loop reads CASSLADPGTRMDHEQYF. The DNA for the CDR3 is TGCGCCAGCAGCTTAGCCGACCCTGGGACTAGGATGGACCACGAGCAGTACTTC. V usage is TRBV5-1 and J usage is TRBJ2-7; TRBD2 agrees at 8 bases. There are 18 residues in the CDR3. V dropped 2 bases and J dropped 5; count of bases not matched to a gene: 18. CDR1 and CDR2 (germline): SGHRS, YFSETQ.

V usage is TRBV3-1 (or the pseudogene TRBV3-2) and J usage is TRBJ1-3; 7 nucleotides agree with TRBD1. The V gene's germline CDR1 is LGHDT and CDR2 YNNKEL (reference sequence). The CDR3 length is 15 residues. V was clipped by 4 bases and J by 0 bases; unmatched bases: 3. Here the CDR3 reads CASSLRDSSGNTIYF. In DNA, the CDR3 is TGTGCCAGCAGCCTTCGGGACAGCTCTGGAAACACCATATATTTT.

The V call is TRBV29-1, the J call TRBJ2-7, with TRBD1 matching over 8 bases. The CDR3 totals 13 residues. Germline V gene lookup returns CDR1 SQVTM and CDR2 ANQGSEA. J lost 6 bases, V lost 0 bases, and 4 bases had no gene match. The CDR3 DNA follows: TGCAGCGTTGAAGATATACAGGGGGGCGAGCAGTACTTC. This translates into CSVEDIQGGEQYF.

The chain links TRBV9 to TRBJ1-2, with 8 bases lining up with TRBD1. V lost 4 bases, J lost 5 bases, and 4 bases stayed unmatched. CDR3 length: 13 amino acids. Germline V gene lookup returns CDR1 SGDLS and CDR2 YYNGEE. The chain's CDR3 is CASSPTGGYGYTF. Here the CDR3 DNA reads TGTGCCAGCAGCCCAACAGGGGGATATGGCTACACCTTC.

V is TRBV4-1 and J is TRBJ1-3, with 11 bases aligning to TRBD1. Germline-derived CDR1 and CDR2 are MGHRA and YSYEKL. The junction had 10 bases not matched to a gene; V was cut back by 6 bases and J by 3 bases. The CDR3 totals 17 residues. The CDR3 coding sequence is TGCGCCAGCAGTCGCGGACAGGGGGCAGAAGGTGGAAACACCATATATTTT. Its translation is CASSRGQGAEGGNTIYF.

This chain links TRBV3-1 (or the pseudogene TRBV3-2) with TRBJ1-4; TRBD1 might be the D (6 bases). CDR3 size: 14 residues. Germline V CDR1 and CDR2: LGHDT, YNNKEL (reference sequence). V gave up 0 bases and J gave up 10 bases, with 12 bases separating them. CDR3 region: CASSQDWGGRKLFF. For the CDR3, the DNA is TGTGCCAGCAGCCAAGATTGGGGGGGGCGAAAACTGTTTTTT.

The chain joins TRBV14 to TRBJ1-6, with 7 bases identical to TRBD1. Germline trimming cut 4 bases from V and 5 bases from J; bases unmatched to any gene: 2. This CDR3 is 14 amino acids long. Germline loops: CDR1 SGHDN, CDR2 FVKESK. For the CDR3, the DNA is TGTGCCAGCAGCCGGGACAGCAATAATTCACCCCTCCACTTT. Translation: CASSRDSNNSPLHF.

The V and J genes are TRBV7-9 and TRBJ1-3; TRBD1 might be the D (5 bases). Germline loops: CDR1 SEHNR, CDR2 FQNEAQ (reference sequence). This CDR3 has 15 residues. V was cut by 1 base and J by 2 bases, with 9 bases left in between. The CDR3 DNA is TGTGCCAGCAGCTTAGGGGGCAGAGCTGGAAACACCATATATTTT. It is translated as CASSLGGRAGNTIYF.